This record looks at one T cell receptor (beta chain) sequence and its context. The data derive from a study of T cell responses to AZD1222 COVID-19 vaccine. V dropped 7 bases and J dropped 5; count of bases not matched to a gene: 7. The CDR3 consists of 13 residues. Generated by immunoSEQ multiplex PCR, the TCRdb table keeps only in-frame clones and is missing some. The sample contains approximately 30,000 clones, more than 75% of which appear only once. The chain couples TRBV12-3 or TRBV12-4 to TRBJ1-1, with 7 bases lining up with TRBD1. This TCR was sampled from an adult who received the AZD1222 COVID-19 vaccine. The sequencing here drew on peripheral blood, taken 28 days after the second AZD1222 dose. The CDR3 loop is CASIRQGLTEAFF. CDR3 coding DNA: TGTGCCAGCATCAGACAGGGCTTAACTGAAGCTTTCTTT.